The next 3 T cell receptor beta chains were all read from a single sample in a study of T cells in Graves' hyperthyroidism and ophthalmopathy (dated by TCRdb to the late 2010s). Libraries were built with multiplex PCR. The sequencer listed for this sample is Illumina HiSeq 2000. Amplification of TCR beta CDR3 regions was carried out from RNA transcripts. For the first round of RT-PCR on the TCR CDR3, the HTBI primer set was used together with the Qiagen OneStep RT-PCR kit. TCRdb cleaned the public reads at Q25 with fastp, built clones with MiXCR and kept in-frame beta chains. Entries are consolidated by CDR3 protein sequence, retaining the most common genes and DNA. The sample profile shows 300,000 or so distinct CDR3 sequences; 16% of them were found once. The ten largest make up approximately 31% of the sample. The sample taken for sequencing was blood. All receptors derive from a man aged 30 to 39 with Graves' hyperthyroidism.

This clonotype was recorded at least ten times. The chain uses TRBV18 and TRBJ2-1, with 7 bases fitting TRBD2. J lost 5 bases, V lost 5 bases, and 3 bases had no gene match. The CDR3 contains 13 residues. Germline CDR1 reads KGHSH; CDR2 reads LQKENI. The CDR3 sequence is CASSGDYDNEQFF. The DNA of the CDR3 is TGTGCCAGCTCAGGGGACTACGACAATGAGCAGTTCTTC.

This clonotype has ten or more counts. The chain links TRBV7-2 to TRBJ2-3, with 11 positions matching TRBD2. This CDR3 spans 17 amino acids. V shed 4 bases, J shed 6 bases, and the junction held 12 bases outside the gene matches. Germline V lookup: CDR1 SGHTA, CDR2 FQGNSA. This chain's CDR3 is CASSSPLAGGIGDTQYF. For the CDR3, the DNA is TGTGCCAGCAGCTCCCCCCTAGCGGGAGGTATCGGGGATACGCAGTATTTT.

This chain uses TRBV9 with TRBJ2-2, with TRBD2 as a possible D gene (5 bases). The V and J ends lost 0 bases and 8 bases respectively, with 14 bases between them. This CDR3 spans 15 amino acids. Germline-derived CDR1 and CDR2 are SGDLS and YYNGEE. CDR3 region: CASSVERSVRGELFF. The CDR3 DNA reads as TGTGCCAGCAGCGTAGAGCGGAGTGTTAGGGGGGAGCTGTTTTTT.